The clone carrying this T cell receptor beta chain was seen a few times. Its antigen is unknown. The data stem from a study of CD8 T cells in ankylosing spondylitis. Germline values: CDR1 SGHRS, CDR2 YFSETQ. Trimming removed 4 bases at V and 3 bases at J, with 17 bases between. The CDR3 runs 15 residues. General study findings and limits: With a CD8+ phenotype, disease-linked clones were relatively rare in peripheral blood. Earlier authors reported some of these motif variants in reactive arthritis synovial fluid and blood. Apparently characteristic of ankylosing spondylitis blood was a TCR beta motif (about eight highly homologous variants). The clones that were linked to disease were reported to be significantly enriched in matched synovial fluid samples from ankylosing spondylitis patients.

Libraries of TCR beta came from quantitative 5'-RACE with molecular barcodes. TCRdb itself ran the 5' RACE reads through MiXCR, one entry per CDR3 protein. Here the sample spans hundreds of thousands of distinct CDR3 sequences, roughly 10% being singletons. Sample: blood, either unsorted or a sorted T cell fraction (not recorded which). This receptor was taken from a male donor with ankylosing spondylitis. The chain links TRBV5-1 to TRBJ2-7; D is perhaps TRBD2 (5 bases). CDR3 coding DNA: TGCGCCAGCAGCGGCGGCGCGACGGGGATCTACGAGCAGTACTTC. This encodes CASSGGATGIYEQYF.